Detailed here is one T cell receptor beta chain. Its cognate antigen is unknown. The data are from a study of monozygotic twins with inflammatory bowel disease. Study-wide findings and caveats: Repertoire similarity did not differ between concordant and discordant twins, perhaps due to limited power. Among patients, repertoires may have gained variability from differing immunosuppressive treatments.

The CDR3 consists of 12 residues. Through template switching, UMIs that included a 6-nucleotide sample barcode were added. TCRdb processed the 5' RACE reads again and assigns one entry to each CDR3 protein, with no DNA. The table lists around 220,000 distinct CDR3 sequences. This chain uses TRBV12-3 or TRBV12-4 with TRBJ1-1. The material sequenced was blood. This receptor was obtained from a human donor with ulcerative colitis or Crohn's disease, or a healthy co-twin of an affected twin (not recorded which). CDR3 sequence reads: CASSLLGNKAFF.